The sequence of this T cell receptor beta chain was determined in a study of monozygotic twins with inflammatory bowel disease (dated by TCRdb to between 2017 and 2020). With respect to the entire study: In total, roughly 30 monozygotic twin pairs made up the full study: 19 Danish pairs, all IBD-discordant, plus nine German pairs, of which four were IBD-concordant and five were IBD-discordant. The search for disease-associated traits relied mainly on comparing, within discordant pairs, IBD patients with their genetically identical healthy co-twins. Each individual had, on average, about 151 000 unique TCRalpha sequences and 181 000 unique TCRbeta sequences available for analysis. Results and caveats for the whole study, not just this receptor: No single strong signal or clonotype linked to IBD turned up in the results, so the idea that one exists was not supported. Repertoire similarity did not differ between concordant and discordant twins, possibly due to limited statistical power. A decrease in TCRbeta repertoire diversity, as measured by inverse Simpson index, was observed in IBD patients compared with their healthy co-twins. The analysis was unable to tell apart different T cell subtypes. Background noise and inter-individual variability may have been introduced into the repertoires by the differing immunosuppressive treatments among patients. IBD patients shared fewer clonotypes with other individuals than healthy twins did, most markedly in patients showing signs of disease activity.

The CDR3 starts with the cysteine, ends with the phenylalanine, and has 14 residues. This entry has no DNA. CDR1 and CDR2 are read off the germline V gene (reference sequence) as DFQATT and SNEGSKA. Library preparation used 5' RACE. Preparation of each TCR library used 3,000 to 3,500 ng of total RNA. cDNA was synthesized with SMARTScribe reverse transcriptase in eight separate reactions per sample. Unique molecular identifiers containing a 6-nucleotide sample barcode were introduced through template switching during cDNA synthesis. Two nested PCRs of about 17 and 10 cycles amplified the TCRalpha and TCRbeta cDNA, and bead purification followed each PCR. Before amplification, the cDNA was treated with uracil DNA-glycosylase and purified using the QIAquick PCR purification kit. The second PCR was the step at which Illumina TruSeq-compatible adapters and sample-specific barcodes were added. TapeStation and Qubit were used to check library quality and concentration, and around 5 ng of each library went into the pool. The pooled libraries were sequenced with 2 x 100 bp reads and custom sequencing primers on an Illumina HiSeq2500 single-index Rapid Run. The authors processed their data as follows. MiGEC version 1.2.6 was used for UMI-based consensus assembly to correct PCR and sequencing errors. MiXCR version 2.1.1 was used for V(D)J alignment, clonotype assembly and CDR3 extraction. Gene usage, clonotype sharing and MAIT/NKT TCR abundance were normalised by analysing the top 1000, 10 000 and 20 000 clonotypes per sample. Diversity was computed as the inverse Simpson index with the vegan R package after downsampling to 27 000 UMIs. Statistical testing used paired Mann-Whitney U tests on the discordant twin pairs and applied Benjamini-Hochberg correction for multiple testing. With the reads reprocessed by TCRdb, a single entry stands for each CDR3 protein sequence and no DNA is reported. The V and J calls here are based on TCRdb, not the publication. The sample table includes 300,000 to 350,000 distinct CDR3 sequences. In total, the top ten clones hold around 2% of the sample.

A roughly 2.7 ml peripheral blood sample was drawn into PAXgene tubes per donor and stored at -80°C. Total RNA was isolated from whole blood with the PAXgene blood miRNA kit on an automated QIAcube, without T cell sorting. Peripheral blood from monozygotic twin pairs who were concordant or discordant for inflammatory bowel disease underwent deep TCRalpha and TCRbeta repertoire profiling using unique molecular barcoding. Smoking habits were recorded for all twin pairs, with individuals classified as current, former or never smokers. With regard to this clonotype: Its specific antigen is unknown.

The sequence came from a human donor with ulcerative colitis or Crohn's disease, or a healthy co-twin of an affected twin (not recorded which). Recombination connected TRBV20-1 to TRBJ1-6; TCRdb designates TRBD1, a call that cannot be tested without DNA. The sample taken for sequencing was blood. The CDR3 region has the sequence CSALRARGDSPLHF.